This T cell receptor beta chain comes out of a study of blood T cell repertoires in COVID-19. Across the whole study: T cells, B-cell-depleted T cells, or PBMCs provided the cDNA or gDNA that served as material.

As originally analysed: Estimation of nucleated cell counts relied on the amplification of reference gene primers. Some clones are missing from TCRdb's copy, which holds only in-frame ones; the method was immunoSEQ multiplex PCR. The V and J calls and clone size come from that table; D and trimming were worked out from the DNA. The sample yields some 150,000 clones, roughly nine tenths seen once. From germline, CDR1 is GTSNPN and CDR2 SVGIG (reference sequence). V lost 8 bases and J 6 bases, leaving 16 bases between the germline ends. The CDR3 extends over 12 amino acids. V gene TRBV30 combines with J gene TRBJ1-1; perhaps TRBD1 as D (5 bases). The sequence was obtained from an older woman with COVID-19, enrolled during active disease. Source material: peripheral blood. As DNA, the CDR3 is TGTGCCGCCTCCCGTTGGGGCCCTGAAGCTTTCTTT. Translated: CAASRWGPEAFF.